One and the same sample provided the 15 T cell receptor beta chains below, sequenced in a study of blood T cell repertoires in COVID-19. Sequencing was performed with immunoSEQ multiplex PCR; in TCRdb, only in-frame clones are kept and a portion is missing. There are more than 75,000 clones in the sample; about 84% occur only once, and around 13% lies in the top ten. The sequencing sample was made of peripheral blood. The receptors originated from a human donor in a cohort sampled during active COVID-19.

In this sample, this clone turned up a few times. The chain couples TRBV5-1 to TRBJ2-7, with 9 bases lining up with TRBD1. The V segment lost 5 bases and the J segment 7 bases; nucleotides outside the gene matches: 13. CDR1 and CDR2 from the germline V gene are SGHRS and YFSETQ. The CDR3 spans 15 residues. In DNA form, the CDR3 reads TGCGCCAGCAGAACCCCGGGACAGGGAAAAAGTGAGCAGTACTTC. This sequence encodes CASRTPGQGKSEQYF.

The chain couples TRBV7-8 to TRBJ1-5; TRBD1 matches at 10 bases. V shed 0 bases, J shed 5 bases, and the junction held 4 bases outside the gene matches. The germline gives CDR1 SGHVS, CDR2 FQNEAQ. CDR3 size: 16 residues. In nucleotides, the CDR3 is TGTGCCAGCAGCTTAGCGGGACAGGGGTTTCATCAGCCCCAGCATTTT. As protein: CASSLAGQGFHQPQHF.

The rearrangement links TRBV25-1 to TRBJ1-4, with TRBD1 identical over 9 bases. V trimming: 7 bases; J trimming: 8 bases; junction bases outside the gene matches: 14. Germline V gene data show CDR1 as MGHDK and CDR2 as SYGVNS. The CDR3 length is 16 residues. The CDR3 reads CASTGTGYNVGEKLFF. The DNA of the CDR3 is TGTGCCAGCACAGGGACAGGGTATAACGTTGGAGAAAAACTGTTTTTT.

This chain uses TRBV7-2 with TRBJ2-7, with D possibly TRBD1 on 5 matching bases. Germline V gene sequence: CDR1 SGHTA, CDR2 FQGNSA. The CDR3 runs to 15 residues. V was pared by 0 bases and J by 2 bases, with 11 bases between. The CDR3 reads CASSLAPQDPYEQYF. The CDR3 DNA reads TGTGCCAGCAGCTTAGCGCCACAGGACCCCTACGAGCAGTACTTC.

This chain uses TRBV4-1 with TRBJ1-5; 8 bases match TRBD1. Germline CDR1 is MGHRA and CDR2 is YSYEKL. V shed 3 bases, J shed 5 bases, and the junction held 6 bases outside the gene matches. The CDR3 spans 15 residues. Here the CDR3 reads CASSQEVTGDQPQHF. Written as DNA, the CDR3 is TGCGCCAGCAGCCAGGAGGTGACAGGGGATCAGCCCCAGCATTTT.

This chain links TRBV3-1 (or the pseudogene TRBV3-2) with TRBJ2-7; 12 nucleotides line up with TRBD2. The germline V gene encodes CDR1 LGHDT and CDR2 YNNKEL (reference sequence). J was trimmed by 5 bases and V by 4 bases; bases with no gene match: 9. The CDR3 sequence is 16 residues long. The CDR3 DNA sequence: TGTGCCAGCAGCCGCTTGGGACTAGCGGGTAACCACGAGCAGTACTTC. This sequence encodes CASSRLGLAGNHEQYF.

The gene calls are TRBV2 and TRBJ2-6; D ambiguous. V was pared by 6 bases and J by 6 bases, with 6 bases between. Germline CDR1 and CDR2: SNHLY and FYNNEI. This CDR3 contains 12 residues. The DNA of the CDR3 is TGTGCCAGCAGCTTATCGGCCAACGTCCTGACTTTC. It specifies CASSLSANVLTF.

V and J are TRBV5-1 and TRBJ2-5; 11 bases line up with TRBD1. V was clipped by 1 base and J by 4 bases; unmatched bases: 15. Germline CDR1 SGHRS, CDR2 YFSETQ. The CDR3 has 19 residues. DNA of the CDR3: TGCGCCAGCAGCTTGTTGGCCTTTAGGGACAGGGGGTCGGGAGAGACCCAGTACTTC. This translates into CASSLLAFRDRGSGETQYF.

V is TRBV18 and J is TRBJ1-4; D gene ambiguous. Germline-derived CDR1 and CDR2 are KGHSH and LQKENI. The CDR3 contains 13 residues. The V gene lost 2 bases and the J gene lost 8 bases, with 9 bases spanning the gap. The CDR3 region is CASSPGREEKLFF. In nucleotides, the CDR3 is TGTGCCAGCTCACCAGGGAGGGAAGAAAAACTGTTTTTT.

The chain recombines TRBV11-3 with TRBJ2-3; D is perhaps TRBD2 (6 bases). The germline V gene encodes CDR1 SGHNT and CDR2 YENEEA. V was pared by 5 bases and J by 2 bases, with 8 bases between. This CDR3 has 13 residues. The CDR3 reads CASSRDFTDTQYF. DNA for the CDR3: TGTGCCAGCAGCCGGGACTTCACAGATACGCAGTATTTT. Filled out from reference TRBV11-3 and TRBJ2-3, the complete variable domain reads EAGVVQSPRYKIIEKKQPVAFWCNPISGHNTLYWYLQNLGQGPELLIRYENEEAVDDSQLPKDRFSAERLKGVDSTLKIQPAELGDSAVYLCASSRDFTDTQYFGPGTRLTVL.

The chain combines TRBV9 with TRBJ2-7, with 7 bases matching TRBD2. V gave up 0 bases and J gave up 3 bases; unmatched junction bases: 6. The germline CDR1 and CDR2 sequences are SGDLS and YYNGEE. CDR3 size: 15 residues. CDR3 amino acids: CASSVGTTGGYEQYF. In DNA form, the CDR3 reads TGTGCCAGCAGCGTAGGGACTACGGGGGGCTACGAGCAGTACTTC.

The chain recombines TRBV10-3 with TRBJ1-2; TRBD1 aligns across 8 bases. This CDR3 spans 14 amino acids. CDR1 is ENHRY, CDR2 SYGVKD, per germline. Trimming took 7 bases from V and 11 from J; bases not matched to a gene: 15. Here the CDR3 reads CAITSQDRVVRYTF. CDR3 bases: TGTGCCATCACATCACAGGACAGGGTGGTAAGGTACACCTTC.

This clone was seen a handful of times. The J gene is TRBJ2-6, the V gene TRBV7-2; D is unresolved. Trimming shortened V by 4 bases and J by 3 bases, and 7 bases separated the two germline ends. Germline lookup yields CDR1 SGHTA and CDR2 FQGNSA. CDR3 length: 14 amino acids. The CDR3 bases are TGTGCCAGCAGCTCCCCTTTTGGGGCCAACGTCCTGACTTTC. As protein: CASSSPFGANVLTF.

This clone is a singleton in its sample. The chain uses TRBV6-6 and TRBJ2-1; a weak D match, TRBD1 (5 bases). Germline values: CDR1 MNHNY, CDR2 SVGAGI (reference sequence). The V and J ends lost 2 bases and 9 bases respectively, with 11 bases between them. The CDR3 totals 13 residues. Here the CDR3 reads CASSYDSYSEQFF. Here the CDR3 DNA reads TGTGCCAGCAGTTACGACAGCTACTCTGAGCAGTTCTTC.

This chain links TRBV7-2 with TRBJ2-1; possible D gene TRBD2, 6 bases. CDR1 and CDR2 (germline): SGHTA, FQGNSA. The V gene lost 1 base and the J gene lost 1 base, with 8 bases spanning the gap. CDR3 length: 15 residues. CDR3 sequence: CASSLDLASYNEQFF. CDR3 DNA sequence: TGTGCCAGCAGCTTAGACCTAGCGTCCTACAATGAGCAGTTCTTC.